These T cell receptor beta chains were read from a single sample in a study of CD8 T cells in ankylosing spondylitis. TCRdb used MiXCR to reprocess the 5' RACE reads, holding one entry per CDR3 protein. The sample holds approximately 200,000 distinct CDR3 sequences, 9.5% to 15% seen once. Sequenced material: blood, either unsorted or a sorted T cell fraction (not recorded which). The receptor source for this set is a male donor with ankylosing spondylitis or in good health (not recorded which). Both conserved end residues are part of each CDR3. The D gene is left open where the match is weak. Rows may omit the clone size; those that give it use once, few, many or a size class.

CASSSPSRVGSEQYF | TGTGCCAGCAGCTCCCCTTCCAGGGTGGGCAGCGAGCAGTACTTC | TRBV7-2 | - | TRBJ2-7 | 15 | -
CASSQDRTTNQPQHF | TGCGCCAGCAGCCAAGATAGGACAACCAATCAGCCCCAGCATTTT | TRBV4-1 | many | TRBJ1-5 | 15 | -
CASSFRVGGIIETQYF | TGTGCCAGCAGCTTCAGGGTTGGCGGGATTATAGAGACCCAGTACTTC | TRBV5-6 | - | TRBJ2-5 | 16 | -
CASSSWTGAEQYF | TGTGCCAGCAGCTCTTGGACAGGGGCCGAGCAGTACTTC | TRBV7-9 | few | TRBJ2-7 | 13 | TRBD1
CASSYLLAGQETQYF | TGTGCCAGCAGTTACCTGCTAGCGGGGCAAGAGACCCAGTACTTC | TRBV6-5 | many | TRBJ2-5 | 15 | TRBD2
CASSKTSGVDNEQFF | TGTGCCAGCAGCAAGACTAGCGGGGTCGACAATGAGCAGTTCTTC | TRBV9 | - | TRBJ2-1 | 15 | TRBD2
CASSGEITYEQYF | TGTGCCAGCAGTGGGGAGATTACCTACGAGCAGTACTTC | TRBV6-6 | - | TRBJ2-7 | 13 | -
CASRHQNTEAFF | TGTGCCAGCAGGCACCAGAACACTGAAGCTTTCTTT | TRBV6-1 | few | TRBJ1-1 | 12 | -
CASSLGQHTEAFF | TGTGCCAGCAGTTTAGGGCAGCACACTGAAGCTTTCTTT | TRBV27 | few | TRBJ1-1 | 13 | -
CASSLDSNSYEQYF | TGTGCCAGCAGTCTGGACAGTAACTCCTACGAGCAGTACTTC | TRBV6-1 | - | TRBJ2-7 | 14 | -
CSARYTGASSYEQYF | TGCAGTGCTAGATACACAGGTGCTAGCTCCTACGAGCAGTACTTC | TRBV20-1 | - | TRBJ2-7 | 15 | -
CASSSRTGLDTQYF | TGTGCCAGCAGCTCCCGGACAGGGCTAGATACGCAGTATTTT | TRBV3-1 | - | TRBJ2-3 | 14 | TRBD1
CASSVVGLAGDLTEELFF | TGTGCCAGCAGCGTAGTTGGCCTAGCGGGGGACCTCACCGAGGAGCTGTTTTTT | TRBV9 | - | TRBJ2-2 | 18 | TRBD2
CASSLESGGLHPDLEAFF | TGTGCCAGCAGCTTAGAGTCCGGAGGGCTTCACCCAGACTTAGAAGCTTTCTTT | TRBV7-8 | few | TRBJ1-1 | 18 | -
CASSWGQGGDTEAFF | TGTGCCAGCAGCTGGGGACAGGGCGGCGACACTGAAGCTTTCTTT | TRBV7-9 | few | TRBJ1-1 | 15 | TRBD1
CSASQVGQGTEAFF | TGCAGTGCTAGCCAGGTGGGACAGGGGACTGAAGCTTTCTTT | TRBV20-1 | - | TRBJ1-1 | 14 | TRBD1
CASSELGETGELFF | TGTGCCAGCAGTGAATTGGGCGAGACCGGGGAGCTGTTTTTT | TRBV25-1 | few | TRBJ2-2 | 14 | -
CASSRTGSSYNEQFF | TGCGCCAGCAGCCGTACAGGGTCATCCTACAATGAGCAGTTCTTC | TRBV5-1 | many | TRBJ2-1 | 15 | -
CASSQESLREQYF | TGTGCCAGCAGCCAAGAGAGCCTGCGGGAGCAGTACTTC | TRBV3-1 | few | TRBJ2-7 | 13 | -
CASSSPGGADEQYF | TGTGCCAGCAGTTCACCCGGGGGTGCGGACGAGCAGTACTTC | TRBV12-3/TRBV12-4 | - | TRBJ2-7 | 14 | -
CASSELQNTEAFF | TGCGCCAGCAGTGAGCTGCAGAACACTGAAGCTTTCTTT | TRBV10-2 | many | TRBJ1-1 | 13 | -
CASLEGVEQFF | TGTGCCAGCTTAGAGGGCGTGGAGCAGTTCTTC | TRBV6-1 | - | TRBJ2-1 | 11 | -
CSVDGDSFTDTQYF | TGCAGCGTTGACGGGGACAGCTTCACAGATACGCAGTATTTT | TRBV29-1 | many | TRBJ2-3 | 14 | TRBD1
CASTWTGENEQYF | TGTGCCAGCACTTGGACAGGGGAAAACGAGCAGTACTTC | TRBV12-3/TRBV12-4 | few | TRBJ2-7 | 13 | TRBD1
CSVDGADKETQYF | TGCAGCGTTGATGGAGCAGACAAAGAGACCCAGTACTTC | TRBV29-1 | many | TRBJ2-5 | 13 | -
CSASTGGNTKQYF | TGCAGTGCTTCAACAGGGGGTAACACGAAGCAGTACTTC | TRBV20-1 | many | TRBJ2-7 | 13 | TRBD1
CASSEPTGLATDTQYF | TGTGCCAGCAGTGAACCTACGGGACTAGCGACAGATACGCAGTATTTT | TRBV6-1 | - | TRBJ2-3 | 16 | TRBD2
CASSSGTALFEAFF | TGTGCCAGCAGCTCCGGGACAGCCCTATTTGAAGCTTTCTTT | TRBV5-6 | - | TRBJ1-1 | 14 | TRBD1
CASSQDGRDGTYEQYF | TGTGCCAGCAGCCAAGATGGAAGGGACGGTACCTACGAGCAGTACTTC | TRBV4-2 | few | TRBJ2-7 | 16 | -
CASSPGPNNEQFF | TGTGCCAGCAGCCCAGGACCTAACAATGAGCAGTTCTTC | TRBV12-3/TRBV12-4 | few | TRBJ2-1 | 13 | -
CASSRPWDYGYTF | TGTGCCAGCAGCCGCCCCTGGGACTATGGCTACACCTTC | TRBV28 | few | TRBJ1-2 | 13 | -
CASSQLEGPKNIQYF | TGCGCCAGCAGCCAACTGGAGGGCCCGAAAAACATTCAGTACTTC | TRBV4-1 | - | TRBJ2-4 | 15 | -
CASSHRRAPGEQYF | TGTGCCAGTAGCCACCGACGGGCCCCGGGCGAGCAGTACTTC | TRBV19 | few | TRBJ2-7 | 14 | -
CASSTDVGQNTEAFF | TGTGCCAGCAGCACCGACGTGGGGCAGAACACTGAAGCTTTCTTT | TRBV7-2 | few | TRBJ1-1 | 15 | -
CASSNRGLSYEQYF | TGTGCCAGCAGTAACAGGGGGCTCTCCTACGAGCAGTACTTC | TRBV12-3/TRBV12-4 | few | TRBJ2-7 | 14 | TRBD1
CATSDSSQTSSTFTDTQYF | TGTGCCACCAGTGATTCGTCCCAGACTAGCTCCACTTTCACAGATACGCAGTATTTT | TRBV24-1 | many | TRBJ2-3 | 19 | TRBD2
CSARGSLQGKGLGTEAFF | TGCAGTGCTAGGGGCTCATTACAGGGTAAAGGATTGGGGACTGAAGCTTTCTTT | TRBV20-1 | few | TRBJ1-1 | 18 | -
CASSQEVTSGRAGTGELFF | TGTGCCAGCAGCCAAGAAGTGACTAGCGGGAGGGCCGGGACCGGGGAGCTGTTTTTT | TRBV3-1 | few | TRBJ2-2 | 19 | TRBD2
CASRSRGDYGYTF | TGTGCCAGCAGAAGTAGGGGAGACTATGGCTACACCTTC | TRBV12-3/TRBV12-4 | few | TRBJ1-2 | 13 | -
CASSPPGQGAGEQYF | TGTGCCAGCAGCCCACCGGGACAGGGGGCCGGCGAGCAGTACTTC | TRBV3-1 | - | TRBJ2-7 | 15 | TRBD1
CASTMREGRAKNIQYF | TGTGCCAGCACCATGAGGGAGGGGAGAGCCAAAAACATTCAGTACTTC | TRBV12-3/TRBV12-4 | few | TRBJ2-4 | 16 | TRBD2
CASSPAAGIYEQYF | TGTGCCAGCAGCCCCGCGGCGGGGATTTACGAGCAGTACTTC | TRBV7-2 | - | TRBJ2-7 | 14 | -
CSARTGERTDTQYF | TGCAGCGCCCGGACGGGGGAAAGGACAGATACGCAGTATTTT | TRBV29-1 | few | TRBJ2-3 | 14 | -
CASSNRGSDYGYTF | TGTGCCAGCAGCAATAGGGGGTCGGACTATGGCTACACCTTC | TRBV13 | few | TRBJ1-2 | 14 | -
CASSPQTSGRDGELFF | TGTGCCAGCAGTCCCCAGACTAGCGGGAGGGACGGGGAGCTGTTTTTT | TRBV11-2 | few | TRBJ2-2 | 16 | TRBD2
CASSPSAGQDDEKLFF | TGTGCCAGCAGTCCCAGCGCCGGACAGGACGATGAAAAACTGTTTTTT | TRBV7-9 | - | TRBJ1-4 | 16 | TRBD1
CASSYRTGASTDTQYF | TGTGCCAGCAGCTACCGGACAGGAGCTAGCACAGATACGCAGTATTTT | TRBV13 | - | TRBJ2-3 | 16 | TRBD1
CASSLALFLMNTEAFF | TGTGCCAGCAGCTTAGCGTTATTCCTAATGAACACTGAAGCTTTCTTT | TRBV7-2 | - | TRBJ1-1 | 16 | -
CASSDGGSALGTDTQYF | TGTGCCAGCAGTGACGGGGGGTCGGCCTTAGGCACAGATACGCAGTATTTT | TRBV6-4 | - | TRBJ2-3 | 17 | -
CASSFDLKQGFGYEQYF | TGTGCCAGCAGCTTCGACCTAAAACAGGGTTTCGGCTACGAGCAGTACTTC | TRBV7-9 | - | TRBJ2-7 | 17 | -